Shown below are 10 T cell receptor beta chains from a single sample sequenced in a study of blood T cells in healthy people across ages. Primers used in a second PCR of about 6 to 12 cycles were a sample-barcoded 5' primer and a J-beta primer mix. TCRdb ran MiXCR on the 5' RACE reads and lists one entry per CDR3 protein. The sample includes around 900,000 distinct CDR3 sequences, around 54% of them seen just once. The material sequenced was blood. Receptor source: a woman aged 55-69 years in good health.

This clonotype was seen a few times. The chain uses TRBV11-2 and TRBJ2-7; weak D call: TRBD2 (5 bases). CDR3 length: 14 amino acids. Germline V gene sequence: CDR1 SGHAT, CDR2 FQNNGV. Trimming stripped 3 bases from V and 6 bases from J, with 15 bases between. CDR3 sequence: CASSFGPPGGEQYF. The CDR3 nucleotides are TGTGCCAGCAGCTTTGGACCTCCCGGAGGCGAGCAGTACTTC.

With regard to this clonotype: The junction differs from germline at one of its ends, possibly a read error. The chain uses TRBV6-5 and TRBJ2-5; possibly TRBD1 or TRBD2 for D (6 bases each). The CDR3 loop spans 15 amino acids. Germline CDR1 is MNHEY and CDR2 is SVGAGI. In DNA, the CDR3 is TGTGCCAGCAGTTACTCGCCGGAGGGACAAGAGACCCTGTACTTC. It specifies CASSYSPEGQETLYF.

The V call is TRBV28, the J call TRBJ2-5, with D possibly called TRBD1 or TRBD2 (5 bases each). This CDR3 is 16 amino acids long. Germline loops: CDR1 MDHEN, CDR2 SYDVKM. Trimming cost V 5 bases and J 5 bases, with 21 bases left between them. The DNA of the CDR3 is TGTGCCAGCAGTAGTAGGGAAGCGGTGTGGGGGGAGACCCAGTACTTC. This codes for CASSSREAVWGETQYF.

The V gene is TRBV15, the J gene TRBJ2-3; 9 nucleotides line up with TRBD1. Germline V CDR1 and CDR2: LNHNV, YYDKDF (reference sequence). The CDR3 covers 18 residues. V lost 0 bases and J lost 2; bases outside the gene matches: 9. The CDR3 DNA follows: TGTGCCACCAGCAGAGACAGACCGGGACAGGGCAACACAGATACGCAGTATTTT. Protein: CATSRDRPGQGNTDTQYF.

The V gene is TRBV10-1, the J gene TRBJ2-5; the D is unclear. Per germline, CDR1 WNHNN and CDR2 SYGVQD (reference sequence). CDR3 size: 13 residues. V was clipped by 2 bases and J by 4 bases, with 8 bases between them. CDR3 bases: TGCGCCAGCAGTGAGGGGCAGATAGAGACCCAGTACTTC. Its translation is CASSEGQIETQYF.

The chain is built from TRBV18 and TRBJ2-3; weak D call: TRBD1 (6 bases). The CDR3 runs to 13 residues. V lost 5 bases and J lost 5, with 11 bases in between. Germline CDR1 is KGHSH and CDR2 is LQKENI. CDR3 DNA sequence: TGTGCCAGCTCAACAGGGTCGGTAGATACGCAGTATTTT. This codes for CASSTGSVDTQYF.

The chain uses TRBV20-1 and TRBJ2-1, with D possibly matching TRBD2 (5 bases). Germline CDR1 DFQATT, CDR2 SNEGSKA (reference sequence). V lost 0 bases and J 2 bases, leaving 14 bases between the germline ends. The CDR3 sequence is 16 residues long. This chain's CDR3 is CSARDLRLAPYNEQFF. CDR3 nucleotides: TGCAGTGCTAGAGATCTCCGGCTAGCCCCCTACAATGAGCAGTTCTTC.

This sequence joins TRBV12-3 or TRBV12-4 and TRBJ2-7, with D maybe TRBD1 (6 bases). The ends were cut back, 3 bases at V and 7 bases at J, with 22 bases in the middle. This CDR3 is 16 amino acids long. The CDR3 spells CASSLGPGFRDNEQYF. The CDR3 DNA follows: TGTGCCAGCAGTTTGGGGCCGGGATTTCGGGACAATGAGCAGTACTTC.

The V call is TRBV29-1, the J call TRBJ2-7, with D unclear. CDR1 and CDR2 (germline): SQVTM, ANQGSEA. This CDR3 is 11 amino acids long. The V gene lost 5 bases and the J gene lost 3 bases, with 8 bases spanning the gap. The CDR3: CSVLVYYEQYF. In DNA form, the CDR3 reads TGCAGCGTTTTAGTTTACTACGAGCAGTACTTC.

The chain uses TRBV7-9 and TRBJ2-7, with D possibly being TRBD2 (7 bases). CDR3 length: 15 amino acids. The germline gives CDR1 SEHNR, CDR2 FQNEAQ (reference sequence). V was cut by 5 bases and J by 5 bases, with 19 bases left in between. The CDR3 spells CASSLRRGGGDEQYF. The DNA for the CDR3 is TGTGCCAGCAGCCTTCGTCGAGGGGGGGGAGACGAGCAGTACTTC.